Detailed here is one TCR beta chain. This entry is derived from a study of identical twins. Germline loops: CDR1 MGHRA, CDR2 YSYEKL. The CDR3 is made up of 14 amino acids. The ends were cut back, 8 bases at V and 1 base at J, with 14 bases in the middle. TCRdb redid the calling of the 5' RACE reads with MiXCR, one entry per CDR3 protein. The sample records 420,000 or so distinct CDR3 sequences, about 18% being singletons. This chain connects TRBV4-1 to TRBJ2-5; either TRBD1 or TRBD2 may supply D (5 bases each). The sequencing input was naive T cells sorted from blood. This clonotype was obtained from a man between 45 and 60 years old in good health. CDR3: CASGRGDVQETQYF. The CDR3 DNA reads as TGCGCCAGCGGACGAGGGGACGTCCAAGAGACCCAGTACTTC.